These T cell receptor beta chains were read from a single sample in a study of vaccination and CD4 T cells after COVID-19. Their antigen targets remain unknown. TCRdb reprocessed the PCR reads via MiXCR and lists one record per CDR3 protein. The sample holds about 17,000 distinct CDR3 sequences, 40% to 65% seen once. This specimen was CD4+ T cells from blood, cultured in vitro, taken about 7 months after SARS-CoV-2 vaccination. These receptors were obtained from a human donor who had recovered from COVID-19. Both conserved end residues are part of each CDR3. The order of the fields is CDR3 protein, CDR3 DNA, J gene, D gene, V gene, clone size. The D gene is left open where the match is weak. Clone sizes are given selectively: once, few, many, or a class where the clone is expanded.

CDR3aa: CSARDLGLAGATGYNEQFF; CDR3nt: TGCAGTGCTAGAGATCTGGGACTAGCGGGAGCCACGGGTTACAATGAGCAGTTCTTC; j_gene: TRBJ2-1; d_gene: TRBD2; v_gene: TRBV20-1; abundance: .
CDR3aa: CASSLGNNQPQHF; CDR3nt: TGCGCCAGCAGCCTAGGGAACAATCAGCCCCAGCATTTT; j_gene: TRBJ1-5; d_gene: .; v_gene: TRBV4-3; abundance: .
CDR3aa: CSARSHNSAYNEQFF; CDR3nt: TGCAGTGCCCGCTCTCACAACTCGGCATACAATGAGCAGTTCTTC; j_gene: TRBJ2-1; d_gene: .; v_gene: TRBV20-1; abundance: .
CDR3aa: CASSGQNYEQYF; CDR3nt: TGTGCCAGCAGTGGACAGAACTACGAGCAGTACTTC; j_gene: TRBJ2-7; d_gene: .; v_gene: TRBV6-1; abundance: .
CDR3aa: CASSLRGASTDTQYF; CDR3nt: TGCGCCAGCAGCTTGCGGGGGGCCTCCACAGATACGCAGTATTTT; j_gene: TRBJ2-3; d_gene: .; v_gene: TRBV5-1; abundance: .
CDR3aa: CASSPQGVGNQPQHF; CDR3nt: TGTGCCAGCTCACCTCAGGGAGTTGGCAATCAGCCCCAGCATTTT; j_gene: TRBJ1-5; d_gene: .; v_gene: TRBV18; abundance: .
CDR3aa: CASSYRTGGDSPLHF; CDR3nt: TGTGCCAGTAGTTACCGGACAGGGGGGGATTCACCCCTCCACTTT; j_gene: TRBJ1-6; d_gene: TRBD1; v_gene: TRBV19; abundance: once
CDR3aa: CSATGTGVTEYF; CDR3nt: TGCAGTGCTACCGGGACAGGAGTGACTGAGTACTTC; j_gene: TRBJ2-4; d_gene: TRBD1; v_gene: TRBV20-1; abundance: few
CDR3aa: CASSRPGGLFEQYF; CDR3nt: TGTGCCAGCAGCCGCCCGGGGGGATTGTTTGAGCAGTACTTC; j_gene: TRBJ2-7; d_gene: TRBD2; v_gene: TRBV7-9; abundance: once
CDR3aa: CASHQRGPGELFF; CDR3nt: TGTGCCAGCCACCAGCGAGGGCCCGGGGAGCTGTTTTTT; j_gene: TRBJ2-2; d_gene: .; v_gene: TRBV2; abundance: medium-sized
CDR3aa: CATSDFFETQYF; CDR3nt: TGTGCCACCAGTGATTTCTTTGAGACCCAGTACTTC; j_gene: TRBJ2-5; d_gene: .; v_gene: TRBV24-1; abundance: .
CDR3aa: CATSKLAGSYEQYF; CDR3nt: TGTGCCACCAGTAAACTAGCAGGCTCCTACGAGCAGTACTTC; j_gene: TRBJ2-7; d_gene: .; v_gene: TRBV10-3; abundance: .
CDR3aa: CASSPRQGVDTGELFF; CDR3nt: TGTGCCAGCAGCCCAAGACAGGGTGTGGACACCGGGGAGCTGTTTTTT; j_gene: TRBJ2-2; d_gene: TRBD1; v_gene: TRBV7-9; abundance: .
CDR3aa: CASSFDPSQPQHF; CDR3nt: TGTGCCAGCAGCTTCGACCCAAGTCAGCCCCAGCATTTT; j_gene: TRBJ1-5; d_gene: .; v_gene: TRBV7-2; abundance: .
CDR3aa: CASSYSRDSLASF; CDR3nt: TGTGCCAGCAGTTACTCACGGGACAGCTTAGCAAGCTTC; j_gene: TRBJ1-2; d_gene: TRBD1; v_gene: TRBV6-5; abundance: few
CDR3aa: CASSLGLALLRYEQYF; CDR3nt: TGTGCCAGCAGCCTAGGACTAGCCCTCCTTCGCTACGAGCAGTACTTC; j_gene: TRBJ2-7; d_gene: TRBD2; v_gene: TRBV7-8; abundance: .
CDR3aa: CSASRDYGYTF; CDR3nt: TGCAGTGCTAGCAGAGACTATGGCTACACCTTC; j_gene: TRBJ1-2; d_gene: .; v_gene: TRBV20-1; abundance: few
CDR3aa: CASSIAVSGDTQYF; CDR3nt: TGTGCCAGTAGTATTGCGGTCTCGGGGGATACGCAGTATTTT; j_gene: TRBJ2-3; d_gene: .; v_gene: TRBV19; abundance: .
CDR3aa: CASGVRQGSSGEQYF; CDR3nt: TGTGCCAGCGGTGTCCGACAGGGGAGCTCGGGCGAGCAGTACTTC; j_gene: TRBJ2-7; d_gene: TRBD1; v_gene: TRBV27; abundance: medium-sized
CDR3aa: CAISEEGVAYEQYF; CDR3nt: TGTGCCATCAGTGAAGAAGGGGTCGCCTACGAGCAGTACTTC; j_gene: TRBJ2-7; d_gene: .; v_gene: TRBV10-3; abundance: .
CDR3aa: CASRIQSNQPQHF; CDR3nt: TGTGCCAGTCGCATACAGAGCAATCAGCCCCAGCATTTT; j_gene: TRBJ1-5; d_gene: .; v_gene: TRBV19; abundance: few
CDR3aa: CASSIVFSETQYF; CDR3nt: TGTGCCAGTAGTATCGTTTTTTCAGAGACCCAGTACTTC; j_gene: TRBJ2-5; d_gene: .; v_gene: TRBV19; abundance: .
CDR3aa: CSAYDTMNTEAFF; CDR3nt: TGCAGTGCTTATGACACCATGAACACTGAAGCTTTCTTT; j_gene: TRBJ1-1; d_gene: .; v_gene: TRBV20-1; abundance: few
CDR3aa: CASSLGTVVADTQYF; CDR3nt: TGTGCCAGCAGCTTAGGGACAGTCGTGGCAGATACGCAGTATTTT; j_gene: TRBJ2-3; d_gene: .; v_gene: TRBV7-9; abundance: few
CDR3aa: CASSVRAETQYF; CDR3nt: TGTGCCAGCAGTGTACGCGCGGAGACCCAGTACTTC; j_gene: TRBJ2-5; d_gene: .; v_gene: TRBV12-3/TRBV12-4; abundance: few
CDR3aa: CASSSREHGAYEQYF; CDR3nt: TGTGCCAGTAGTTCCCGGGAACACGGCGCCTACGAGCAGTACTTC; j_gene: TRBJ2-7; d_gene: .; v_gene: TRBV19; abundance: .
CDR3aa: CSARPQLNQPQHF; CDR3nt: TGCAGTGCTAGGCCACAGCTCAATCAGCCCCAGCATTTT; j_gene: TRBJ1-5; d_gene: .; v_gene: TRBV20-1; abundance: .
CDR3aa: CASTLLPNTDTQYF; CDR3nt: TGTGCCAGCACCCTATTGCCGAACACAGATACGCAGTATTTT; j_gene: TRBJ2-3; d_gene: .; v_gene: TRBV12-3/TRBV12-4; abundance: .
CDR3aa: CASSLEGVRTEAFF; CDR3nt: TGTGCCAGCAGTTTAGAGGGGGTAAGGACTGAAGCTTTCTTT; j_gene: TRBJ1-1; d_gene: .; v_gene: TRBV27; abundance: few
CDR3aa: CASSQSSGGYNEQFF; CDR3nt: TGTGCCAGCAGCCAAAGTAGCGGGGGTTACAATGAGCAGTTCTTC; j_gene: TRBJ2-1; d_gene: TRBD2; v_gene: TRBV6-1; abundance: few
CDR3aa: CASSSRPQGGTEAFF; CDR3nt: TGTGCCAGCAGCTCCCGCCCACAGGGCGGAACTGAAGCTTTCTTT; j_gene: TRBJ1-1; d_gene: .; v_gene: TRBV7-2; abundance: few
CDR3aa: CAISDLGRNTEAFF; CDR3nt: TGTGCCATCAGTGATTTAGGCAGGAACACTGAAGCTTTCTTT; j_gene: TRBJ1-1; d_gene: .; v_gene: TRBV10-3; abundance: .
CDR3aa: CASARTFGGNTIYF; CDR3nt: TGTGCCAGCGCCCGGACATTCGGTGGAAACACCATATATTTT; j_gene: TRBJ1-3; d_gene: .; v_gene: TRBV7-2; abundance: .
CDR3aa: CASSLDTVGQPQHF; CDR3nt: TGTGCCAGCAGCTTAGATACAGTCGGGCAGCCCCAGCATTTT; j_gene: TRBJ1-5; d_gene: .; v_gene: TRBV7-9; abundance: .
CDR3aa: CASSAGLAAQETQYF; CDR3nt: TGTGCCAGTAGTGCAGGACTAGCGGCCCAAGAGACCCAGTACTTC; j_gene: TRBJ2-5; d_gene: TRBD2; v_gene: TRBV19; abundance: .
CDR3aa: CASSIEGRGAEQYF; CDR3nt: TGTGCCAGTAGTATTGAGGGACGCGGGGCCGAGCAGTACTTC; j_gene: TRBJ2-7; d_gene: .; v_gene: TRBV19; abundance: .
CDR3aa: CASSRQANYGYTF; CDR3nt: TGTGCCAGCAGTCGACAGGCGAACTATGGCTACACCTTC; j_gene: TRBJ1-2; d_gene: .; v_gene: TRBV6-2/TRBV6-3; abundance: .
CDR3aa: CASSKGPREAGEQYF; CDR3nt: TGTGCCAGCAGCAAAGGTCCCAGGGAGGCTGGAGAGCAGTACTTC; j_gene: TRBJ2-7; d_gene: .; v_gene: TRBV21-1; abundance: .
CDR3aa: CASRGRGQETQYF; CDR3nt: TGTGCCAGTAGGGGCAGGGGGCAAGAGACCCAGTACTTC; j_gene: TRBJ2-5; d_gene: TRBD1; v_gene: TRBV19; abundance: few
CDR3aa: CASSDSGDTDTQYF; CDR3nt: TGTGCCAGCAGTGACAGCGGGGACACAGATACGCAGTATTTT; j_gene: TRBJ2-3; d_gene: TRBD2; v_gene: TRBV6-4; abundance: few
CDR3aa: CSARGKGAGGTYEQYF; CDR3nt: TGCAGTGCTAGAGGCAAGGGAGCGGGAGGGACCTACGAGCAGTACTTC; j_gene: TRBJ2-7; d_gene: TRBD2; v_gene: TRBV20-1; abundance: .
CDR3aa: CASSEMGQGSQPQHF; CDR3nt: TGTGCCAGCAGTGAAATGGGGCAGGGAAGTCAGCCCCAGCATTTT; j_gene: TRBJ1-5; d_gene: .; v_gene: TRBV6-1; abundance: .